The 21 T cell receptor beta chains below come from one sample, sequenced in a study of cytotoxic CD8 clonotypes in ibrutinib-treated CLL. Profiled with immunoSEQ multiplex PCR; TCRdb holds only in-frame clones, not every one. The sample holds more than 8,000 clones, around 63% seen once. Sequenced material: PBMCs, taken before ibrutinib treatment. These receptors all stem from a human donor with chronic lymphocytic leukemia.

This clone was observed a few times. The rearrangement links TRBV10-2 to TRBJ1-5; D remains unclear. CDR3 size: 15 residues. CDR1 is WSHSY, CDR2 SAAADI, per germline. V was pared by 5 bases and J by 0 bases, with 11 bases between. The CDR3 spells CASSPRGYSNQPQHF. The CDR3 region has the DNA TGCGCCAGCAGTCCACGGGGTTATAGCAATCAGCCCCAGCATTTT.

The V and J genes are TRBV15 and TRBJ2-2; D possibly corresponds to TRBD2 (6 bases). Trimming removed 5 bases from V and 5 bases from J, with 9 bases in between. The CDR3 length is 13 residues. The germline V gene has CDR1 LNHNV and CDR2 YYDKDF (reference sequence). The CDR3 sequence is CATSYGGTGELFF. For the CDR3, the DNA is TGTGCCACCAGCTATGGAGGGACCGGGGAGCTGTTTTTT.

This clone was observed a handful of times. The chain employs TRBV2 and TRBJ2-7, with TRBD1 matching over 11 bases. The CDR3 is made up of 13 amino acids. Looked up from germline, CDR1 is SNHLY and CDR2 is FYNNEI. Germline trimming cut 6 bases from V and 6 bases from J; bases unmatched to any gene: 4. CDR3 sequence: CASSRDRGGEQYF. The CDR3 nucleotides read TGTGCCAGCAGCCGGGACAGGGGGGGCGAGCAGTACTTC.

CDR3 loop: CASTIFTGAEAFF. CDR3 sequence (DNA): TGCGCCAGCACGATTTTTACAGGGGCTGAAGCTTTCTTT. This chain joins TRBV5-1 and TRBJ1-1, with 7 bases fitting TRBD1. Trimming at V came to 6 bases and at J to 6 bases, leaving 8 bases not matched to a gene. From germline, CDR1 is SGHRS and CDR2 YFSETQ. This CDR3 is 13 amino acids long.

This clone was observed a handful of times. The chain couples TRBV27 to TRBJ2-7, with D possibly being TRBD1 (6 bases). V was shortened by 0 bases and J by 7 bases, with 19 bases between the two germline ends. The germline V gene encodes CDR1 MNHEY and CDR2 SMNVEV (reference sequence). CDR3 size: 16 residues. The CDR3, as DNA: TGTGCCAGCAGTTTATCGGGGGACATCCCCCTGTGGGAGCAGTACTTC. Amino acids: CASSLSGDIPLWEQYF.

The chain joins TRBV5-1 to TRBJ1-1, with 7 bases fitting TRBD1. This CDR3 comprises 14 residues. Losses at the gene ends were 5 bases for V and 3 bases for J; bases not matched to a gene: 7. Germline CDR1 reads SGHRS; CDR2 reads YFSETQ. CDR3 amino acids: CASRGPGQHTEAFF. In nucleotides, the CDR3 is TGCGCCAGCAGGGGCCCGGGACAGCACACTGAAGCTTTCTTT.

The V call is TRBV9, the J call TRBJ2-7, with 7 bases lining up with TRBD1. V shed 0 bases and J 2 bases; nucleotides not matched to a gene: 2. This CDR3 region has 14 residues. Germline V gives CDR1 SGDLS, CDR2 YYNGEE. CDR3 region: CASSVADRAYEQYF. The CDR3, as DNA: TGTGCCAGCAGCGTAGCCGACAGGGCCTACGAGCAGTACTTC. Based on the CDR3 plus reference TRBV9 and TRBJ2-7, the full variable domain is DSGVTQTPKHLITATGQRVTLRCSPRSGDLSVYWYQQSLDQGLQFLIQYYNGEERAKGNILERFSAQQFPDLHSELNLSSLELGDSALYFCASSVADRAYEQYFGPGTRLTVT.

The chain combines TRBV18 with TRBJ1-5, with a possible D match to TRBD1 (6 bases). V was cut by 3 bases and J by 1 base, with 13 bases left in between. Germline CDR1 KGHSH, CDR2 LQKENI. CDR3 size: 16 residues. CDR3 nucleotides: TGTGCCAGCTCACCGTCTGGGACAAAAAGCAATCAGCCCCAGCATTTT. This encodes CASSPSGTKSNQPQHF. The full variable domain, with the rest looked up from reference TRBV18 and TRBJ1-5, is NAGVMQNPRHLVRRRGQEARLRCSPMKGHSHVYWYRQLPEEGLKFMVYLQKENIIDESGMPKERFSAEFPKEGPSILRIQQVVRGDSAAYFCASSPSGTKSNQPQHFGDGTRLSIL.

The CDR3 nucleotides are TGTGCCAGTAGTCCCTCGGGGGGGGGCAGAGAGACCCAGTACTTC. Protein sequence: CASSPSGGGRETQYF. The rearrangement joins TRBV19 to TRBJ2-5, with 8 bases fitting TRBD2. Germline values: CDR1 LNHDA, CDR2 SQIVND (reference sequence). The ends lost 5 bases at V and 4 bases at J; junction bases unmatched: 9. This CDR3 has 15 amino acids. Complete variable domain (other parts from reference TRBV19 and TRBJ2-5): DGGITQSPKYLFRKEGQNVTLSCEQNLNHDAMYWYRQDPGQGLRLIYYSQIVNDFQKGDIAEGYSVSREKKESFPLTVTSAQKNPTAFYLCASSPSGGGRETQYFGPGTRLLVL.

This rearrangement joins TRBV27 to TRBJ1-2; TRBD1 might be the D (5 bases). CDR1 and CDR2 (germline): MNHEY, SMNVEV (reference sequence). The CDR3 runs 13 residues. V gave up 6 bases and J gave up 4 bases, with 12 bases separating them. The CDR3 bases are TGTGCCAGCAGGCGTACAGGCCTCTATGGCTACACCTTC. It translates to CASRRTGLYGYTF.

V gene TRBV6-5 combines with J gene TRBJ1-5; TRBD1 agrees at 12 bases. The CDR3 consists of 16 residues. V shed 3 bases and J 2 bases; nucleotides not matched to a gene: 2. The germline gives CDR1 MNHEY, CDR2 SVGAGI. CDR3 in amino acids: CASSYGTGGGNQPQHF. DNA for the CDR3: TGTGCCAGCAGTTATGGGACAGGGGGCGGCAATCAGCCCCAGCATTTT.

This clone was seen once. CDR3 in DNA: TGCGCCAGCAGCCGCAGACAGGGTAAGCAATCAGCCCAGCATTTT. This gives the protein CASSRRQGKQSAQHF. V usage is TRBV4-1 and J usage is TRBJ1-5, with 7 bases that match TRBD1. The germline V gene encodes CDR1 MGHRA and CDR2 YSYEKL. Trimming took 4 bases from V and 11 from J; bases not matched to a gene: 14. This CDR3 region has 15 residues.

V gene TRBV7-6 combines with J gene TRBJ2-7, with D perhaps matching TRBD1 or TRBD2 (5 bases each). V was pared by 5 bases and J by 0 bases, with 11 bases between. In germline, CDR1 is SGHVS, CDR2 FNYEAQ. This CDR3 is built from 14 residues. DNA of the CDR3: TGTGCCAGCAGCCCTGGGACGGTCTCCTACGAGCAGTACTTC. Its translation is CASSPGTVSYEQYF.

This clone was recorded a few times. The chain couples TRBV7-2 to TRBJ2-1; 11 nucleotides match TRBD2. V lost 11 bases and J lost 1; bases outside the gene matches: 10. The CDR3 sequence is 16 residues long. Per the germline V gene, CDR1 is SGHTA and CDR2 is FQGNSA. Here the CDR3 reads CAGLWTSGHSYNEQFF. CDR3 bases: TGTGCCGGGTTGTGGACTAGCGGGCATTCCTACAATGAGCAGTTCTTC.

About this clone: The junction does not match germline at one end; this may be a read error. The genes are TRBV4-2 and TRBJ2-1; D could derive from TRBD1 or TRBD2 (5 bases each). Germline V gene lookup returns CDR1 LGHNA and CDR2 YNFKEQ. The CDR3 is made up of 14 amino acids. For the CDR3, the DNA is TGTGCCAGCAGCCAAGACCTCTCTAGCATGGGGCAGGTCTTC. Its translation is CASSQDLSSMGQVF.

This chain uses TRBV2 with TRBJ2-4; 16 bases are a match to TRBD2. The CDR3 runs to 18 residues. V was clipped by 6 bases and J by 0 bases; unmatched bases: 5. CDR1 is SNHLY and CDR2 is FYNNEI in the germline V gene. The CDR3 DNA sequence: TGTGCCAGCAGAACGGGACTAGCGGGGGGGCCAGCCAAAAACATTCAGTACTTC. This translates into CASRTGLAGGPAKNIQYF.

The V and J genes are TRBV27 and TRBJ2-7; 12 bases are a match to TRBD2. Germline assignment: CDR1 MNHEY and CDR2 SMNVEV (reference sequence). V lost 6 bases to trimming and J lost 4 bases; unmatched junction nucleotides: 7. This CDR3 contains 15 residues. The chain's CDR3 is CASSRLAGAVYEQYF. CDR3 DNA: TGTGCCAGCAGCCGACTAGCGGGAGCAGTATACGAGCAGTACTTC.

This clone was detected only once. The genes are TRBV7-3 and TRBJ2-1, with D possibly being TRBD2 (6 bases). Trimming cost V 5 bases and J 0 bases, with 14 bases left between them. The CDR3 is 16 amino acids. Germline V CDR1 and CDR2: SGHTA, FQGTGA. The DNA of the CDR3 is TGTGCCAGCAGCCACCGGACTACCGACTCCTACAATGAGCAGTTCTTC. It yields the protein CASSHRTTDSYNEQFF.

The V gene is TRBV15, the J gene TRBJ1-5; TRBD1 aligns across 8 bases. Unmatched junction bases numbered 5, after V lost 0 bases and J lost 7 bases. CDR1 is LNHNV, CDR2 YYDKDF, per germline (reference sequence). The CDR3 runs to 15 residues. The CDR3 reads CATSRDRAGGQPQHF. CDR3 nucleotides: TGTGCCACCAGCAGAGATAGGGCAGGGGGCCAGCCCCAGCATTTT. Using reference TRBV15 and TRBJ1-5 for the parts outside the CDR3, the full variable domain is DAMVIQNPRYQVTQFGKPVTLSCSQTLNHNVMYWYQQKSSQAPKLLFHYYDKDFNNEADTPDNFQSRRPNTSFCFLDIRSPGLGDTAMYLCATSRDRAGGQPQHFGDGTRLSIL.

This clone is labeled medium-sized. At one end the junction does not follow the germline gene, possibly because of a read error. The chain couples TRBV7-7 to TRBJ2-7; 10 bases map to TRBD1. The CDR3 extends over 15 amino acids. Germline V lookup: CDR1 SSHAT, CDR2 FNYEAQ (reference sequence). CDR3 DNA sequence: TGTGCTAGCAGCTTCGGGACAGGGGACACCTACGAGCAGTACTTC. Amino acids: CASSFGTGDTYEQYF.

CDR3 DNA: TGTGCTAGTGGTTTGGTGGGGTCCCCGACCCAGTACTTC. Translated, it gives CASGLVGSPTQYF. The genes are TRBV12-5 and TRBJ2-5; D is ambiguous. The CDR3 is 13 amino acids. Per the germline V gene, CDR1 is LGHNT and CDR2 is FRNRAP. V lost 0 bases and J 7 bases, leaving 9 bases between the germline ends.